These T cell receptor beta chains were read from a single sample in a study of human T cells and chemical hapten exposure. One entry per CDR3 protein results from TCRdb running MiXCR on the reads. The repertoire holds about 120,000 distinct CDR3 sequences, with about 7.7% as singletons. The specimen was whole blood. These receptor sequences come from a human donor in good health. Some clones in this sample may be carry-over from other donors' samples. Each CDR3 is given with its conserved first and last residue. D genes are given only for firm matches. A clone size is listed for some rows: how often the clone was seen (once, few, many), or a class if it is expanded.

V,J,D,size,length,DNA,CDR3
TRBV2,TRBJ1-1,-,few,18,TGTGCCAGCAGTGAAGCGGATGTGTGGGGTGCGACGAACACTGAAGCTTTCTTT,CASSEADVWGATNTEAFF
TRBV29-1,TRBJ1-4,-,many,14,TGCAGCGTTGGTGGAATCTTAAGGGATGAAAAACTGTTTTTT,CSVGGILRDEKLFF
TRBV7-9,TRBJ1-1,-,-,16,TGTGCCAGCAGCTTAGCGGCGATCCCGATAAACACTGAAGCTTTCTTT,CASSLAAIPINTEAFF
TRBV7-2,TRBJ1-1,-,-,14,TGTGCCAGCAGCGGGGGGGCGTTGAACACTGAAGCTTTCTTT,CASSGGALNTEAFF
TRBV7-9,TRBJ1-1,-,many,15,TGTGCCAGCAGCGGACCGGGCCACGCTGACACTGAAGCTTTCTTT,CASSGPGHADTEAFF
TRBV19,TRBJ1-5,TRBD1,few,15,TGTGCCAGTACTGTGACAGGGGAAAACAATCAGCCCCAGCATTTT,CASTVTGENNQPQHF
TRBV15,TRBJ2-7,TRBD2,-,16,TGTGCCACCAGCAGAGATGGAAGCGGGGGGTTTGATGAGCAGTACTTC,CATSRDGSGGFDEQYF
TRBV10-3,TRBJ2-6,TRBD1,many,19,TGTGCCATCAGCGGGACAGGGGTTTCCCCACTTTCTGGGGCCAACGTCCTGACTTTC,CAISGTGVSPLSGANVLTF
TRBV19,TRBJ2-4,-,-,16,TGTGCCAGTAGTACGGGCAGTTCTAAAATGTGGGACATTCAGTACTTC,CASSTGSSKMWDIQYF
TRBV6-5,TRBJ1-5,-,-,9,TGTGCCAGCGGGCAGCCCCAGCATTTT,CASGQPQHF
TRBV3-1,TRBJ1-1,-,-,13,TGTGCCAGCAGCCAAGCTCCGAACACTGAAGCTTTCTTT,CASSQAPNTEAFF
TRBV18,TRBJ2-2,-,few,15,TGTGCCACCACCGGTCGGGGAACGAACACCGGGGAGCTGTTTTTT,CATTGRGTNTGELFF
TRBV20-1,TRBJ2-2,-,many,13,TGCAGTGTCCGGACGCACTCAACCGGGGAGCTGTTTTTT,CSVRTHSTGELFF
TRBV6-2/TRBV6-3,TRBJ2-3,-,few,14,TGTGCCAGCAGTTACGGGCATGGGGCAGATACGCAGTATTTT,CASSYGHGADTQYF
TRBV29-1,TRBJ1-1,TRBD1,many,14,TGCAGCGTTCTTCCTCGACAGGGTGACACTGAAGCTTTCTTT,CSVLPRQGDTEAFF
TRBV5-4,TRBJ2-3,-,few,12,TGTGCCAGCAGATTAGGTGGAGATACGCAGTATTTT,CASRLGGDTQYF
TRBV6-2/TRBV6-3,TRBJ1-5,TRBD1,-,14,TGTGCCAGCAGAGCCGGGACAGGCTCCCAGCCCCAGCATTTT,CASRAGTGSQPQHF
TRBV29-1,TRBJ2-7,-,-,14,TGCAGCGTTGTAATCGTTCGAGACCCCTACGAGCAGTACTTC,CSVVIVRDPYEQYF
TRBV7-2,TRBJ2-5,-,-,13,TGTGCCAGCTGCTCCCTAGCCCAAGAGACCCAGTACTTC,CASCSLAQETQYF
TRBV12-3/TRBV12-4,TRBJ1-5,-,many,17,TGTGCCAGCAGTTCGAGTGGGGGGTTAGGAGGCAATCAGCCCCAGCATTTT,CASSSSGGLGGNQPQHF
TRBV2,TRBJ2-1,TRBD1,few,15,TGTGCCAGCAAAAGACAGGGGGCGCACTACAATGAGCAGTTCTTC,CASKRQGAHYNEQFF
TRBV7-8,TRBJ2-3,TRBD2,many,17,TGTGCCAGCAGTCCCAGGGAGACTAGCGGGGTCACAGATACGCAGTATTTT,CASSPRETSGVTDTQYF
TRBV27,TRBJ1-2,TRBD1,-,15,TGTGCCAGCAGTTTTGGGACAGGGGGCACCTATGGCTACACCTTC,CASSFGTGGTYGYTF
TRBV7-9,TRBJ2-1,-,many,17,TGTGCCAGCAGCCCAACTAGCTTTGGTGGCTCCTACAATGAGCAGTTCTTC,CASSPTSFGGSYNEQFF
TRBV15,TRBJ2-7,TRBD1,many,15,TGTGCCACCAGCTCCATACCGGGACAGGGGGGAGAGCAGTACTTC,CATSSIPGQGGEQYF
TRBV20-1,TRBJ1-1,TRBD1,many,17,TGCAGTGCTGGAAGAGAGGGGGCAGGATTAATGAACACTGAAGCTTTCTTT,CSAGREGAGLMNTEAFF
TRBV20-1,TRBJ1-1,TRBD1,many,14,TGCAGTGCTAAACAGGGGTCTCTGAGCACTGAAGCTTTCTTT,CSAKQGSLSTEAFF
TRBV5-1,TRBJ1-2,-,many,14,TGCGCCAGCAGCTTCACCGGGGCTGCCTATGGCTACACCTTC,CASSFTGAAYGYTF
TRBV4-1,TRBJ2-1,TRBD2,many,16,TGCGCCAGCAGCCCTTTCACTAGCGGGAGGAGAGATGAGCAGTTCTTC,CASSPFTSGRRDEQFF
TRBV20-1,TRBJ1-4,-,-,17,TGCAGTGCTAGAGACGCCAGGGCAGTTACAACTAATGAAAAACTGTTTTTT,CSARDARAVTTNEKLFF
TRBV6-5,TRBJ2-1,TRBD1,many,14,TGTGCCAGCAGACACCGGGACAGGGGCGATGAGCAGTTCTTC,CASRHRDRGDEQFF
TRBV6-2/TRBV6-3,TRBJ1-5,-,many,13,TGTGCCAGCAGTTCGAGGGGGATTCAGCCCCAGCATTTT,CASSSRGIQPQHF
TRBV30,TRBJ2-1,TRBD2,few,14,TGTGCCTGGAGGGGGACTAGCGGGGCCAATGAGCAGTTCTTC,CAWRGTSGANEQFF
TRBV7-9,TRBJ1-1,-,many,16,TGTGCCAGCAGCTTACCTCTAGACAGGAGCAACACTGAAGCTTTCTTT,CASSLPLDRSNTEAFF
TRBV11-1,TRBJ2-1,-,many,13,TGTGCCAGCAGCCTGGGACCCCCGGGTGAGCAGTTCTTC,CASSLGPPGEQFF
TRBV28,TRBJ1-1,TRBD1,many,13,TGTGCCAGCAGTGGACAGGGGAGGACTGAAGCTTTCTTT,CASSGQGRTEAFF
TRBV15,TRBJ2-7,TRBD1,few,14,TGTGCCACCAGCAGAGAACAGGGGGATTACGAGCAGTACTTC,CATSREQGDYEQYF
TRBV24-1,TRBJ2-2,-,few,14,TGTGCCACCAGTCCCGCAGGGTCCACCGGGGAGCTGTTTTTT,CATSPAGSTGELFF
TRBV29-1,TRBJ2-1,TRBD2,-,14,TGCAGCGTGGGCCCTAGCGGGATCTACAATGAGCAGTTCTTC,CSVGPSGIYNEQFF
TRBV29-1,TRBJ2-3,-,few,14,TGCAGCGTTGTCGGGAGCGAAGGCACAGATACGCAGTATTTT,CSVVGSEGTDTQYF
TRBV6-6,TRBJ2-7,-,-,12,TGTGCCAGCAGCCCCTCCCCCTTCGAGCAGTACTTC,CASSPSPFEQYF
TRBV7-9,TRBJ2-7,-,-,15,TGTGCCAGCAGCTCTGTTAGGCAGGGCGGATACGAGCAGTACTTC,CASSSVRQGGYEQYF
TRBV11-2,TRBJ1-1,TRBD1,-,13,TGTGCCAGCAGCGTTGACAGGGGCACTGAAGCTTTCTTT,CASSVDRGTEAFF
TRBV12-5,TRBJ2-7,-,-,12,TGTGCTAGTGGTTTGCCGACAGCCGAGCAGTACTTC,CASGLPTAEQYF
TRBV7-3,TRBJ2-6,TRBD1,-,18,TGTGCCAGCAGCCCGGGACAGGTCGGACCCTCTGGGGCCAACGTCCTGACTTTC,CASSPGQVGPSGANVLTF
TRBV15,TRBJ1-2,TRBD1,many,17,TGTGCCACCAGCAGAGAAGGACAGGGTTTGGGGAACTATGGCTACACCTTC,CATSREGQGLGNYGYTF
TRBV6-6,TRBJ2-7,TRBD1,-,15,TGTGCCAGCAGTTACACTGGACAGGGTGGAAACGAGCAGTACTTC,CASSYTGQGGNEQYF
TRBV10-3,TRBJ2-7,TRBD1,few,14,TGTGCCATCAGTGACGCGGGACAGGGATACGAGCAGTACTTC,CAISDAGQGYEQYF
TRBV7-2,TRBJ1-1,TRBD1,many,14,TGTGCCAGCAGCGTTGGACAGGAGAACACTGAAGCTTTCTTT,CASSVGQENTEAFF
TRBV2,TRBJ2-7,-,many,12,TGTGCCAGCCGACTGGGAGTGGACGAGCAGTACTTC,CASRLGVDEQYF
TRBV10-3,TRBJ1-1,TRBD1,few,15,TGTGCCATCAGTGCTCGACAGGGACTGAACACTGAAGCTTTCTTT,CAISARQGLNTEAFF